These 19 T cell receptor beta chains were sequenced from one sample in a study of blood T cell repertoires in COVID-19. The method was immunoSEQ multiplex PCR; TCRdb's version includes in-frame clones alone and lacks a portion of them. The sample carries 470,000 or so clones, 70% to 90% recorded once. Sequenced: peripheral blood. The receptors stem from a human donor in a cohort sampled during active COVID-19.

This chain links TRBV24-1 with TRBJ2-1, with 11 bases lining up with TRBD2. After removal of 7 bases from V and 2 bases from J, the junction contained 9 bases not matched to a gene. Germline CDR1 and CDR2: KGHDR and SFDVKD. The CDR3 has 17 amino acids. The CDR3 is CATSAGASGRPYNEQFF. CDR3 sequence (DNA): TGTGCCACCAGCGCGGGGGCTAGCGGGAGGCCCTACAATGAGCAGTTCTTC.

The genes are TRBV19 and TRBJ1-1, with TRBD1 as a possible D gene (5 bases). The CDR3 totals 14 residues. Trimming pared 10 bases from V and 0 bases from J, leaving 15 bases between. CDR1 and CDR2 from the germline V gene are LNHDA and SQIVND (reference sequence). Written as DNA, the CDR3 is TGTGCCACCGCGGGACGGTCACTGAACACTGAAGCTTTCTTT. Its translation: CATAGRSLNTEAFF. Full variable domain (outside the CDR3, taken from reference TRBV19 and TRBJ1-1): DGGITQSPKYLFRKEGQNVTLSCEQNLNHDAMYWYRQDPGQGLRLIYYSQIVNDFQKGDIAEGYSVSREKKESFPLTVTSAQKNPTAFYLCATAGRSLNTEAFFGQGTRLTVV.

V gene TRBV20-1 combines with J gene TRBJ1-2; TRBD1 matches 7 bases. The CDR3 has 14 amino acids. Germline loops: CDR1 DFQATT, CDR2 SNEGSKA (reference sequence). Losses at the gene ends were 3 bases for V and 3 bases for J; bases not matched to a gene: 7. The CDR3 DNA follows: TGCAGTGCTAGTTCCATGGACAGGCACTATGGCTACACCTTC. This encodes CSASSMDRHYGYTF.

This chain uses TRBV10-3 with TRBJ2-7; 10 bases align to TRBD1. The CDR3 runs to 15 residues. The V and J ends lost 0 bases and 7 bases, in that order; junction bases with no gene match: 6. Germline lookup yields CDR1 ENHRY and CDR2 SYGVKD. Here the CDR3 DNA reads TGTGCCATCAGTGAGTCGGACAGGGGGACCTCAGAGCAGTACTTC. Protein: CAISESDRGTSEQYF.

This clone occurred once. The J gene is TRBJ2-3, the V gene TRBV3-1 (or the pseudogene TRBV3-2), with 13 bases aligning to TRBD2. This CDR3 region has 17 residues. V gave up 0 bases and J gave up 5 bases; unmatched junction bases: 5. Germline V lookup: CDR1 LGHDT, CDR2 YNNKEL (reference sequence). In DNA, the CDR3 is TGTGCCAGCAGCCAAGATGGAGGACTAGCGGGAGTAGATACGCAGTATTTT. This gives the protein CASSQDGGLAGVDTQYF.

This clone was seen once. The chain joins TRBV7-3 to TRBJ2-7, with TRBD1 as a possible D gene (7 bases). CDR1 is SGHTA and CDR2 is FQGTGA in the germline V gene. With 5 bases removed from V and 2 bases from J, the gap between germline ends came to 16 bases. CDR3 length equals 15 residues. CDR3 in DNA: TGTGCCAGCAGCCAGGGGGGAGCCTCCGCCTACGAGCAGTACTTC. Its translation: CASSQGGASAYEQYF.

The rearrangement links TRBV6-5 to TRBJ1-5; 8 bases align to TRBD1. With 7 bases clipped from V and 4 bases from J, the junction kept 9 bases outside the gene matches. The CDR3 contains 15 residues. Germline lookup yields CDR1 MNHEY and CDR2 SVGAGI. CDR3 loop: CASKIGTGSNQPQHF. The CDR3 DNA is TGTGCCAGCAAAATAGGGACAGGCTCTAATCAGCCCCAGCATTTT.

The chain recombines TRBV30 with TRBJ1-5; 7 nucleotides agree with TRBD1. J gave up 1 base and V 2 bases, and 5 bases lay outside the gene matches. From germline, CDR1 is GTSNPN and CDR2 SVGIG (reference sequence). This CDR3 contains 15 residues. DNA of the CDR3: TGTGCCTGGAGTAGGAACAGGGGAAGCAATCAGCCCCAGCATTTT. Its translation: CAWSRNRGSNQPQHF.

The chain joins TRBV30 to TRBJ2-7; 10 bases align to TRBD2. The V gene's germline CDR1 is GTSNPN and CDR2 SVGIG (reference sequence). The CDR3 spans 15 residues. After removal of 0 bases from V and 2 bases from J, the junction contained 4 bases not matched to a gene. CDR3 nucleotides: TGTGCCTGGAGTGTAGGCCTAGCGGGGGCCTACGAGCAGTACTTC. Its protein is CAWSVGLAGAYEQYF.

DNA for the CDR3: TGCGCCAGCAGCCAAGGACTAGCGGGGGGACTCCAGTTCTTC. Amino acids: CASSQGLAGGLQFF. The J gene is TRBJ2-1, the V gene TRBV4-1; TRBD2 aligns across 13 bases. Looked up from germline, CDR1 is MGHRA and CDR2 is YSYEKL. The CDR3 loop spans 14 amino acids. The junction had 4 bases not matched to a gene; V was cut back by 1 base and J by 13 bases.

The chain is built from TRBV28 and TRBJ2-7; 7 nucleotides line up with TRBD1. Per the germline V gene, CDR1 is MDHEN and CDR2 is SYDVKM. The CDR3 loop spans 13 amino acids. Trimming at V came to 9 bases and at J to 2 bases, leaving 7 bases not matched to a gene. CDR3 coding DNA: TGTGCCAGTTTCGACAGGGAGACCTACGAGCAGTACTTC. As protein: CASFDRETYEQYF.

This clone was detected once. The J gene is TRBJ2-6, the V gene TRBV7-9, with 16 positions matching TRBD2. V shed 4 bases and J 5 bases; nucleotides not matched to a gene: 8. Per germline, CDR1 SEHNR and CDR2 FQNEAQ (reference sequence). The CDR3 consists of 19 residues. CDR3 DNA: TGTGCCAGCAGCTCTATAGGGACTAGCGGGAGGGCAAGGGCCAACGTCCTGACTTTC. The encoded protein is CASSSIGTSGRARANVLTF.

The chain carries TRBV29-1 and TRBJ2-7; 11 bases align to TRBD2. The V and J ends lost 6 bases and 3 bases, in that order; junction bases with no gene match: 10. The CDR3 is 15 amino acids. Germline CDR1 SQVTM, CDR2 ANQGSEA. This chain's CDR3 is CSVQHSGRAHYEQYF. CDR3 DNA: TGCAGCGTCCAACATAGCGGGAGGGCACACTACGAGCAGTACTTC.

This chain joins TRBV2 and TRBJ2-2; 10 positions agree with TRBD2. Germline CDR1 reads SNHLY; CDR2 reads FYNNEI. This CDR3 contains 16 residues. V was pared by 3 bases and J by 5 bases, with 6 bases of the junction left unmatched. The CDR3 reads CASSDYTAGGTGELFF. The CDR3, as DNA: TGTGCCAGCAGTGATTATACAGCGGGAGGGACCGGGGAGCTGTTTTTT.

A few counts support this clone. The genes are TRBV3-1 (or the pseudogene TRBV3-2) and TRBJ2-7; perhaps TRBD1 as D (6 bases). This CDR3 region has 19 residues. The germline V gene encodes CDR1 LGHDT and CDR2 YNNKEL (reference sequence). Trimming took 0 bases from V and 3 from J, leaving 24 bases between them. CDR3 residues: CASSQEPGQGKTDYYEQYF. The CDR3 DNA reads TGTGCCAGCAGCCAAGAACCGGGACAAGGGAAGACGGATTACTACGAGCAGTACTTC.

CDR3 sequence: CASSLAGSLTYEQYF. CDR3 nucleotides: TGTGCCAGCAGCTTGGCCGGGAGCCTAACCTACGAGCAGTACTTC. The genes are TRBV5-5 and TRBJ2-7; D might be TRBD2 (6 bases). The CDR3 totals 15 residues. Germline CDR1 reads SGHKS; CDR2 reads YYEKEE (reference sequence). Trimming took 0 bases from V and 2 from J, leaving 12 bases between them.

The rearrangement uses TRBV5-1 and TRBJ1-2; possible D gene TRBD1, 6 bases. V dropped 4 bases and J dropped 4 bases, with 14 bases sitting between them. Germline-derived CDR1 and CDR2 are SGHRS and YFSETQ. This CDR3 contains 14 residues. The CDR3 loop reads CASSPRDIVYGYTF. In DNA form, the CDR3 reads TGCGCCAGCAGCCCCCGGGACATTGTCTATGGCTACACCTTC.

V is TRBV27 and J is TRBJ1-3; no firm D call. This CDR3 contains 11 residues. Germline V CDR1 and CDR2: MNHEY, SMNVEV (reference sequence). V lost 4 bases and J 4 bases, leaving 2 bases between the germline ends. CDR3 loop: CASSSGNTIYF. The CDR3 bases are TGTGCCAGCAGTTCGGGAAACACCATATATTTT.

The V gene is TRBV2, the J gene TRBJ1-1, with D tentatively TRBD1 (6 bases). Trimming stripped 4 bases from V and 1 base from J, with 16 bases between. CDR3 length: 16 residues. Germline CDR1 and CDR2: SNHLY and FYNNEI. The CDR3 protein is CASSGVSGHPNTEAFF. The CDR3 DNA reads as TGTGCCAGCAGTGGTGTGTCGGGACACCCGAACACTGAAGCTTTCTTT.